These 18 T cell receptor beta chains were sequenced from one sample in a study of cytomegalovirus exposure and HLA in healthy donors. PCR primers comprised 60 Vbeta and 13 Jbeta primers. The protocol was immunoSEQ multiplex PCR, while the TCRdb copy is restricted to in-frame clones and leaves out a portion. Counted here are 100,000 to 150,000 clones, around 82% occurring once; the ten biggest clones make up approximately 3.8%. Sequencing was performed on PBMCs. Receptor source: a woman aged 40 to 50 in good health and CMV-seropositive.

In its sample, this clone was seen once. This rearrangement joins TRBV27 to TRBJ1-1; the D gene is possibly TRBD1 (5 bases). Trimming removed 5 bases from V and 4 bases from J, with 17 bases in between. The CDR3 has 15 amino acids. The germline CDR1 and CDR2 sequences are MNHEY and SMNVEV (reference sequence). This CDR3 is CASSRQTGWGTEAFF. The CDR3 coding sequence is TGTGCCAGCAGTCGCCAAACAGGATGGGGCACTGAAGCTTTCTTT.

This chain joins TRBV12-5 and TRBJ2-1, with 7 bases that match TRBD2. The CDR3 extends over 16 amino acids. The germline gives CDR1 LGHNT, CDR2 FRNRAP. V lost 6 bases, J lost 4 bases, and 12 bases stayed unmatched. CDR3 nucleotides: TGTGCTAGTGGCTTTTCGTTGGGGGGGAGATACAATGAGCAGTTCTTC. Residues: CASGFSLGGRYNEQFF.

Here the CDR3 DNA reads TGCGCCAGCAGTCAACTAGCGGGAGTAGGGGAGCAGTACTTC. Translating gives CASSQLAGVGEQYF. The chain carries TRBV10-2 and TRBJ2-7; TRBD2 matches at 11 bases. Losses at the gene ends were 5 bases for V and 7 bases for J; bases not matched to a gene: 7. Per the germline V gene, CDR1 is WSHSY and CDR2 is SAAADI. CDR3 length: 14 residues.

The chain uses TRBV11-3 and TRBJ2-7; tentatively, D is TRBD1 (5 bases). The CDR3 runs to 15 residues. Germline V lookup: CDR1 SGHNT, CDR2 YENEEA. Trimming stripped 0 bases from V and 0 bases from J, with 9 bases between. CDR3 loop: CASSLDSRGSYEQYF. CDR3 bases: TGTGCCAGCAGCTTAGATTCAAGGGGCTCCTACGAGCAGTACTTC. Looking up the rest from reference TRBV11-3 and TRBJ2-7 gives the full variable domain: EAGVVQSPRYKIIEKKQPVAFWCNPISGHNTLYWYLQNLGQGPELLIRYENEEAVDDSQLPKDRFSAERLKGVDSTLKIQPAELGDSAVYLCASSLDSRGSYEQYFGPGTRLTVT.

The V gene is TRBV6-6, the J gene TRBJ2-7, with 10 bases fitting TRBD2. The CDR3 is 16 amino acids. The V and J ends lost 7 bases and 4 bases, in that order; junction bases with no gene match: 13. Germline loops: CDR1 MNHNY, CDR2 SVGAGI (reference sequence). The CDR3 reads CASKRTGTSDPYEQYF. CDR3 coding DNA: TGTGCCAGCAAAAGAACCGGGACTAGCGATCCTTACGAGCAGTACTTC.

This clone came up a few times. CDR3 region: CASSLIQGQETQYF. The DNA for the CDR3 is TGCGCCAGCAGCCTAATACAGGGCCAAGAGACCCAGTACTTC. The V gene is TRBV5-1, the J gene TRBJ2-5; D is possibly TRBD1 (6 bases). V was shortened by 4 bases and J by 1 base, with 11 bases between the two germline ends. Germline V gene data show CDR1 as SGHRS and CDR2 as YFSETQ. This CDR3 has 14 residues.

The rearrangement uses TRBV27 and TRBJ2-1; tentatively, D is TRBD2 (6 bases). The length of the CDR3 is 14 residues. The V end lost 6 bases, the J end lost 1 base, and 10 bases lay between the germline ends. Germline loops: CDR1 MNHEY, CDR2 SMNVEV (reference sequence). CDR3 sequence reads: CASRVADSYNEQFF. DNA for the CDR3: TGTGCCAGCAGGGTAGCGGATTCCTACAATGAGCAGTTCTTC.

In regard to this clone: A read error may account for a junction end that differs from germline. The chain links TRBV7-9 to TRBJ1-2; D is possibly TRBD1 (5 bases). The CDR3 sequence is 14 residues long. CDR1 is SEHNR, CDR2 FQNEAQ, per germline (reference sequence). The CDR3: CSSSVLTERVGYTF. Here the CDR3 DNA reads TGTTCCAGCAGCGTGCTGACAGAAAGGGTAGGGTACACCTTC.

The V call is TRBV6-1, the J call TRBJ2-7; TRBD1 agrees at 7 bases. This CDR3 region has 14 residues. Germline V gene data show CDR1 as MNHNS and CDR2 as SASEGT. Trimming cost V 10 bases and J 3 bases; bases outside gene matches: 12. The CDR3 DNA sequence: TGTGCCACCAACAGAGGGGGCAGGGTCTACGAGCAGTACTTC. It specifies CATNRGGRVYEQYF.

This sequence joins TRBV19 and TRBJ1-2; 9 bases match TRBD1. Germline trimming cut 4 bases from V and 8 bases from J; bases unmatched to any gene: 17. The CDR3 covers 17 residues. Germline loops: CDR1 LNHDA, CDR2 SQIVND (reference sequence). The CDR3, as DNA: TGTGCCAGTAGTAAAACCGGGACAGGGTCTGATTTGAAGGGCTACACCTTC. It is translated as CASSKTGTGSDLKGYTF.

The chain has TRBV10-3 and TRBJ2-3; D possibly corresponds to TRBD1 (6 bases). In germline, CDR1 is ENHRY, CDR2 SYGVKD. Deletions cut 3 bases from V and 4 bases from J, with 8 bases between. The CDR3 length is 13 residues. The CDR3 DNA sequence: TGTGCCATCAGTGAACAGGGTGCAGATACGCAGTATTTT. Its protein product is CAISEQGADTQYF.

This clone showed up just once. The gene calls are TRBV18 and TRBJ1-2, with a possible D match to TRBD1 (6 bases). Trimming removed 5 bases from V and 2 bases from J, with 15 bases in between. There are 15 residues in the CDR3. The germline gives CDR1 KGHSH, CDR2 LQKENI. CDR3 coding DNA: TGTGCCAGCTCATCGCCTATCAGGGGCAACTATGGCTACACCTTC. Amino acids: CASSSPIRGNYGYTF.

This clone was counted a single time. The chain is built from TRBV6-6 and TRBJ2-7, with 12 positions matching TRBD2. The CDR3 totals 16 residues. Looked up from germline, CDR1 is MNHNY and CDR2 is SVGAGI (reference sequence). J gave up 7 bases and V 6 bases, and 13 bases lay outside the gene matches. The CDR3 region has the DNA TGTGCCAGCAGCCGAAGTCCGGGACTAGCGGGTCGAGAGCAGTACTTC. Amino acid sequence: CASSRSPGLAGREQYF.

V and J are TRBV28 and TRBJ2-1; 7 nucleotides match TRBD2. The CDR3 has 15 residues. J gave up 2 bases and V 8 bases, and 9 bases lay outside the gene matches. CDR1 is MDHEN and CDR2 is SYDVKM in the germline V gene. The CDR3 nucleotides read TGTGCCAGCTTAAGTACTAGCGAAGCCTACAATGAGCAGTTCTTC. Its protein product is CASLSTSEAYNEQFF.

V usage is TRBV2 and J usage is TRBJ2-7, with TRBD1 as a possible D gene (6 bases). V lost 7 bases and J 2 bases, leaving 12 bases between the germline ends. Germline V gene lookup returns CDR1 SNHLY and CDR2 FYNNEI. The CDR3 has 13 amino acids. The CDR3 DNA sequence: TGTGCCAGCACGTCGACAGGTGCCTACGAGCAGTACTTC. This translates into CASTSTGAYEQYF.

V is TRBV29-1 and J is TRBJ2-3; perhaps TRBD2 as D (6 bases). This CDR3 contains 14 residues. From germline, CDR1 is SQVTM and CDR2 ANQGSEA. V lost 4 bases, J lost 1 base, and 12 bases lay in between. The CDR3 here is CSVGRDLGTDTQYF. CDR3 bases: TGCAGCGTTGGCCGGGACTTGGGCACAGATACGCAGTATTTT.

This clone was observed a single time. The J gene is TRBJ2-1, the V gene TRBV5-5; D ambiguous. The CDR3 length is 15 residues. Germline loops: CDR1 SGHKS, CDR2 YYEKEE (reference sequence). V shed 2 bases and J shed 0 bases, with 9 bases lying between them. As DNA, the CDR3 is TGTGCCAGCAGCTTAAGTTCGGGCTCCTACAATGAGCAGTTCTTC. Protein: CASSLSSGSYNEQFF. Based on the CDR3 plus reference TRBV5-5 and TRBJ2-1, the full variable domain is DAGVTQSPTHLIKTRGQQVTLRCSPISGHKSVSWYQQVLGQGPQFIFQYYEKEERGRGNFPDRFSARQFPNYSSELNVNALLLGDSALYLCASSLSSGSYNEQFFGPGTRLTVL.

The CDR3 DNA sequence: TGTGCCAGCAGCGTGACGGGAGGGTCCGGGGAGCTGTTTTTT. It translates to CASSVTGGSGELFF. V usage is TRBV9 and J usage is TRBJ2-2, with TRBD2 matching over 8 bases. The germline gives CDR1 SGDLS, CDR2 YYNGEE. The CDR3 totals 14 residues. The V gene end was trimmed by 2 bases and the J gene end by 6 bases; junction bases not matched to a gene: 3.